The 19 T cell receptor beta chains in this list originate from one sample, sequenced in a study of blood T cell repertoires in COVID-19. TCRdb's table, derived via immunoSEQ multiplex PCR, lists solely in-frame clones and lacks some. The sample has approximately 90,000 clones, approximately 90% seen once. Material for sequencing was peripheral blood. The receptor set was obtained from a man aged 55 to 70 with acute or convalescent COVID-19.

This clone appeared a few times. The genes are TRBV6-5 and TRBJ2-7, with 10 bases that match TRBD1. CDR3 length equals 14 residues. The germline gives CDR1 MNHEY, CDR2 SVGAGI. V trimming: 8 bases; J trimming: 0 bases; junction bases outside the gene matches: 4. CDR3: CASQWTGGSYEQYV. As DNA, the CDR3 is TGTGCCAGCCAGTGGACAGGGGGCTCCTACGAGCAGTACGTC.

CDR3 sequence: CASSYGQGGPQPQHF. The CDR3, as DNA: TGTGCCAGCAGTTACGGACAGGGAGGACCCCAGCCCCAGCATTTT. V usage is TRBV6-6 and J usage is TRBJ1-5; 8 nucleotides match TRBD1. Germline V gives CDR1 MNHNY, CDR2 SVGAGI (reference sequence). V trimming: 2 bases; J trimming: 7 bases; junction bases outside the gene matches: 7. The CDR3 has 15 amino acids.

This rearrangement joins TRBV6-6 to TRBJ2-4, with a possible D match to TRBD2 (6 bases). CDR3 length: 13 residues. Germline CDR1 MNHNY, CDR2 SVGAGI (reference sequence). Trimming left V 6 bases short and J 6 bases short, with 12 bases between. The CDR3: CASRGWGGNIQYF. CDR3 DNA sequence: TGTGCCAGCAGAGGGTGGGGAGGAAACATTCAGTACTTC.

The V and J genes are TRBV5-1 and TRBJ2-2; D is unclear. There are 15 residues in the CDR3. CDR1 SGHRS and CDR2 YFSETQ come from the germline V gene. V shed 2 bases and J shed 0 bases, with 8 bases lying between them. CDR3 sequence reads: CASSFLQTNTGELFF. In nucleotides, the CDR3 is TGCGCCAGCAGCTTCTTACAAACGAACACCGGGGAGCTGTTTTTT.

V is TRBV3-1 (or the pseudogene TRBV3-2) and J is TRBJ1-3, with D uncertain. V lost 4 bases and J lost 0, with 7 bases in between. CDR3 length equals 14 residues. Germline CDR1 is LGHDT and CDR2 is YNNKEL (reference sequence). CDR3 sequence (DNA): TGTGCCAGCAGCCGGACTCACTCTGGAAACACCATATATTTT. Its translation: CASSRTHSGNTIYF.

The rearrangement joins TRBV5-1 to TRBJ2-7; D unresolved. Deletions cut 4 bases from V and 4 bases from J, with 9 bases between. CDR1 and CDR2 from the germline V gene are SGHRS and YFSETQ. The CDR3 sequence is 12 residues long. Here the CDR3 DNA reads TGCGCCAGCAGCCTCGGAGCTTACGAGCAGTACTTC. Residues: CASSLGAYEQYF.

The table lists this clone with a count of one. The V call is TRBV6-2 or TRBV6-3, the J call TRBJ2-2; 11 nucleotides line up with TRBD2. V dropped 0 bases and J dropped 7; count of bases not matched to a gene: 4. The CDR3 is made up of 16 amino acids. From germline, CDR1 is MNHEY and CDR2 SVGEGT. The CDR3: CASSYSSGGAGGELFF. In DNA form, the CDR3 reads TGTGCCAGCAGTTACTCTAGCGGGGGGGCCGGCGGGGAGCTGTTTTTT.

The V call is TRBV5-1, the J call TRBJ2-2, with D perhaps matching TRBD1 (6 bases). Deletions cut 3 bases from V and 3 bases from J, with 12 bases between. CDR1 SGHRS and CDR2 YFSETQ come from the germline V gene. The CDR3 totals 15 residues. CDR3 bases: TGCGCCAGCAGCTCAGGGGCCACAGACACCGGGGAGCTGTTTTTT. Translating gives CASSSGATDTGELFF.

The chain employs TRBV6-5 and TRBJ1-5, with a weak D call TRBD1 (5 bases). Germline V gene sequence: CDR1 MNHEY, CDR2 SVGAGI. The germline V and J ends were trimmed by 8 bases and 2 bases, with 13 bases remaining between them. There are 14 residues in the CDR3. In DNA, the CDR3 is TGTGCCAGCTCCGCGGAGGGGCGCAATCAGCCCCAGCATTTT. Its translation: CASSAEGRNQPQHF.

The rearrangement joins TRBV19 to TRBJ1-2; maybe TRBD1 (6 bases). Trimming shortened V by 3 bases and J by 0 bases, and 11 bases separated the two germline ends. Germline CDR1 is LNHDA and CDR2 is SQIVND (reference sequence). The length of the CDR3 is 15 residues. CDR3 sequence reads: CASSIRDIPNYGYTF. In DNA form, the CDR3 reads TGTGCCAGTAGTATCAGGGACATACCTAACTATGGCTACACCTTC.

CDR3 protein: CAISETGNPSEAFF. The CDR3 DNA is TGTGCCATCAGTGAAACGGGGAACCCCTCTGAAGCTTTCTTT. The chain carries TRBV10-3 and TRBJ1-1; no reliable D call. CDR3 length: 14 residues. Germline V gene data show CDR1 as ENHRY and CDR2 as SYGVKD. Trimming shortened V by 3 bases and J by 6 bases, and 14 bases separated the two germline ends.

This chain joins TRBV6-6 and TRBJ1-1, with TRBD1 as a possible D gene (5 bases). The germline V and J ends were trimmed by 6 bases and 1 base, with 9 bases remaining between them. CDR3 length: 13 amino acids. In germline, CDR1 is MNHNY, CDR2 SVGAGI (reference sequence). CDR3 in DNA: TGTGCCAGCAGCACGGACAAGAACACTGAAGCTTTCTTT. This codes for CASSTDKNTEAFF.

The chain carries TRBV25-1 and TRBJ1-4; possible D gene TRBD1, 6 bases. CDR1 MGHDK and CDR2 SYGVNS come from the germline V gene. There are 16 residues in the CDR3. The V and J ends lost 2 bases and 8 bases respectively, with 18 bases between them. The CDR3 loop is CASSEGRASQGEKLFF. The CDR3 DNA sequence: TGTGCCAGCAGTGAAGGACGAGCCTCCCAGGGGGAAAAACTGTTTTTT.

The J gene is TRBJ1-2, the V gene TRBV30; TRBD1 is a possible D gene (5 bases). V was shortened by 2 bases and J by 2 bases, with 6 bases between the two germline ends. CDR3 length: 12 residues. CDR1 is GTSNPN, CDR2 SVGIG, per germline (reference sequence). DNA for the CDR3: TGTGCCTGGAGTTCAGGGAACTATGGCTACACCTTC. This codes for CAWSSGNYGYTF.

The chain combines TRBV3-1 (or the pseudogene TRBV3-2) with TRBJ1-2; 9 nucleotides agree with TRBD1. Per germline, CDR1 LGHDT and CDR2 YNNKEL (reference sequence). The CDR3 spans 18 residues. Losses at the gene ends were 1 base for V and 1 base for J; bases not matched to a gene: 10. For the CDR3, the DNA is TGTGCCAGCAGCCAAGGCCCCTCGGGACAGGGAAGTAACTATGGCTACACCTTC. Encoded protein: CASSQGPSGQGSNYGYTF.

J is TRBJ1-1 and V is TRBV28; D gene uncertain. In germline, CDR1 is MDHEN, CDR2 SYDVKM. Trimming removed 6 bases from V and 4 bases from J, with 15 bases in between. CDR3 length: 14 amino acids. The CDR3 DNA is TGTGCCAGCAGCCTCTTTACGGAGTTCACTGAAGCTTTCTTT. Translation: CASSLFTEFTEAFF.

The chain carries TRBV5-8 and TRBJ1-2; 9 nucleotides agree with TRBD1. This CDR3 contains 13 residues. V dropped 7 bases and J dropped 3; count of bases not matched to a gene: 4. Germline CDR1 is SGHTS and CDR2 is YDEGEE. The CDR3 nucleotides are TGTGCCAGCGGCCGACAGGGGGACTATGGCTACACCTTC. This gives the protein CASGRQGDYGYTF.

The chain employs TRBV30 and TRBJ1-5, with D possibly TRBD1 on 5 matching bases. V gave up 2 bases and J gave up 0 bases, with 8 bases separating them. In germline, CDR1 is GTSNPN, CDR2 SVGIG (reference sequence). The CDR3 length is 14 residues. This CDR3 is CAWSQGLSNQPQHF. The DNA for the CDR3 is TGTGCCTGGAGTCAGGGCCTTAGCAATCAGCCCCAGCATTTT.

This clone was counted a single time. The rearrangement links TRBV7-8 to TRBJ1-2; 8 nucleotides align to TRBD1. Germline V gives CDR1 SGHVS, CDR2 FQNEAQ. V lost 8 bases, J lost 4 bases, and 18 bases stayed unmatched. The CDR3 has 17 amino acids. DNA for the CDR3: TGTGCCAGCTTAGCGTTGGACAGGGATTCGTGGGGCTATGGCTACACCTTC. It yields the protein CASLALDRDSWGYGYTF.